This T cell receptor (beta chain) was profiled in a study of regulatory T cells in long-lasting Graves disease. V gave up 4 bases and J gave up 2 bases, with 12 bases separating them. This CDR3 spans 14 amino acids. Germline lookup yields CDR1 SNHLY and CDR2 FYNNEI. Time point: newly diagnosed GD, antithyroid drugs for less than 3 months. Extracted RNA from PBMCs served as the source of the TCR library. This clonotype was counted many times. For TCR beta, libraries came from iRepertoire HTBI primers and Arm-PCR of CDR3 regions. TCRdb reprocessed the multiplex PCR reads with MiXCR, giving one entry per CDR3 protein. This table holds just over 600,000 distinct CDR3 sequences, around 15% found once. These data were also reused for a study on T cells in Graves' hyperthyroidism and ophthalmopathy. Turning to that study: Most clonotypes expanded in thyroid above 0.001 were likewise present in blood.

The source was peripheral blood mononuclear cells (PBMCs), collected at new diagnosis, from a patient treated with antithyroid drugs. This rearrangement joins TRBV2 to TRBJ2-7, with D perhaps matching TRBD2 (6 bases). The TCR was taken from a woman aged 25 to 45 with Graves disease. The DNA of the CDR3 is TGTGCCAGCAGTGGGGGACTGCTTACCTACGAGCAGTACTTC. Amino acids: CASSGGLLTYEQYF.